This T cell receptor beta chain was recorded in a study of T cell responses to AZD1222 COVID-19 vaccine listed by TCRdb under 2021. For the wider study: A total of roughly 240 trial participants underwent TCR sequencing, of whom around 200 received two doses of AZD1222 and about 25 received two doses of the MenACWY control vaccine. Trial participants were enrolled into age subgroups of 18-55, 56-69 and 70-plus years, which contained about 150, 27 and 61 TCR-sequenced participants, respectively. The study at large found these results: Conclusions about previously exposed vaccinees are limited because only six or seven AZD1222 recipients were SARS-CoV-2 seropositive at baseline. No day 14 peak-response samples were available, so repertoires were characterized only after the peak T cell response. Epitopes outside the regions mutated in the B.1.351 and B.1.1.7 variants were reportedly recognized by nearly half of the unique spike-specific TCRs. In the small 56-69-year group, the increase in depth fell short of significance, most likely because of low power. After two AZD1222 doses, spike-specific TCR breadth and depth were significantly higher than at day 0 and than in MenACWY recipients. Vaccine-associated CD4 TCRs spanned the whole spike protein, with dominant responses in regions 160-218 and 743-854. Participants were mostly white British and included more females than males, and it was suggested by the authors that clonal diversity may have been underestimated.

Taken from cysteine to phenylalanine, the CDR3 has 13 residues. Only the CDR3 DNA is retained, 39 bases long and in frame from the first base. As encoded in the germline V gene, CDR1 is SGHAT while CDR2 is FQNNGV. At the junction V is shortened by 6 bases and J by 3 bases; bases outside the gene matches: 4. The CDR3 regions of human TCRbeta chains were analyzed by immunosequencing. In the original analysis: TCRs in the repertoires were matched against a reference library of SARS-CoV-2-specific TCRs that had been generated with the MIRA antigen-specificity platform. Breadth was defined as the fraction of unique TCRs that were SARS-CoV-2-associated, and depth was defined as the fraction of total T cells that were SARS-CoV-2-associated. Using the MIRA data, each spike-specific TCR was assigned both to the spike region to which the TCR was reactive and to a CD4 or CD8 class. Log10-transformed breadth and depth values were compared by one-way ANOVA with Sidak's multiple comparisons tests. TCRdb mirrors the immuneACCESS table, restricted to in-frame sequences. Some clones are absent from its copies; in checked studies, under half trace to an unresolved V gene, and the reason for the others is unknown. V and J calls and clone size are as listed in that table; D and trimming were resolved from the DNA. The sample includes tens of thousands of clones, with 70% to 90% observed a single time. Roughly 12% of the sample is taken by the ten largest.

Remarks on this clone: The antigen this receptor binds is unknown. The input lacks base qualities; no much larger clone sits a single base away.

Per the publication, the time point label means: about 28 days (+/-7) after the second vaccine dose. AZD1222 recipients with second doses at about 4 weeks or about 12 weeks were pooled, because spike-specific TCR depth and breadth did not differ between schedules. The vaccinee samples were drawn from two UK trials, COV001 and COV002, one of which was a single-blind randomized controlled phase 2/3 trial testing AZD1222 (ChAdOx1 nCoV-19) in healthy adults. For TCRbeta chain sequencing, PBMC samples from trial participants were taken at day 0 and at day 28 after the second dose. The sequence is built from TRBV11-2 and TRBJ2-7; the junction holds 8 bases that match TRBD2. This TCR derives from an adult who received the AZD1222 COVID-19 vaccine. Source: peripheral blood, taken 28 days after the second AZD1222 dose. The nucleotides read TGTGCCAGCAGGAGAAGCGGGAGCTACGAGCAGTACTTC. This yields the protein CASRRSGSYEQYF.